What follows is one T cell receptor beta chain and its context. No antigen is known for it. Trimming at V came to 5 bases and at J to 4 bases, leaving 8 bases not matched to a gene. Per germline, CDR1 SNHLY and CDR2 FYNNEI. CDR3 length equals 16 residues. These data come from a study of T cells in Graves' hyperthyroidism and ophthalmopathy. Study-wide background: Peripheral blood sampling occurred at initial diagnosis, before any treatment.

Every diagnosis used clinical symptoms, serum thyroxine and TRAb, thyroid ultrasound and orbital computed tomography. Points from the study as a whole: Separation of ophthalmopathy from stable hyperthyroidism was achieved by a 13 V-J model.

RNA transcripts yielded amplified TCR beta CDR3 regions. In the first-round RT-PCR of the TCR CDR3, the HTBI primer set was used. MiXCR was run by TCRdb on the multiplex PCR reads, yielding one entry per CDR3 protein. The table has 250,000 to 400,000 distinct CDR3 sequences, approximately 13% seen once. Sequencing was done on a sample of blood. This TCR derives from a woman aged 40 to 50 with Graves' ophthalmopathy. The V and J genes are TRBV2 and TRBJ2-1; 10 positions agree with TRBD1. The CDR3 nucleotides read TGTGCCAGCAGTTCTTGGACAGGGGGGTTTTACAATGAGCAGTTCTTC. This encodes CASSSWTGGFYNEQFF.